A selection of T cell receptor beta chains follows, all from one sample in a study of cytomegalovirus exposure and HLA in healthy donors. The method was immunoSEQ multiplex PCR; TCRdb's version includes in-frame clones alone and lacks a portion of them. The table records approximately 150,000 clones, about three quarters of them present only once. The source material was PBMCs. The receptors stem from a man aged 25-45 years in good health and CMV-seropositive. The CDR3 runs from the conserved cysteine through the conserved F or W. D genes are given only for firm matches. Clone size is stated in some rows and not others, as once, few, many or a class when expanded.

CASSPLPGNTGELFF TGTGCCAGCAGTCCCCTCCCAGGGAACACCGGGGAGCTGTTTTTT TRBJ2-2 NA TRBV27 few
CASKPRGRFEQYF TGTGCCAGTAAACCCAGGGGGCGGTTCGAGCAGTACTTC TRBJ2-7 TRBD1 TRBV19 NA
CASSQESGQDEAFF TGCGCCAGCAGCCAGGAGTCCGGACAGGATGAAGCTTTCTTT TRBJ1-1 TRBD1 TRBV4-1 NA
CASSEAGAGLGNEQFF TGTGCCAGCAGTGAAGCAGGGGCGGGGCTTGGGAATGAGCAGTTCTTC TRBJ2-1 NA TRBV2 NA
CASSLSGGVRGANVLTF TGTGCCAGCAGCCTCTCGGGGGGGGTACGTGGGGCCAACGTCCTGACTTTC TRBJ2-6 TRBD2 TRBV28 once
CASSSSHVSGAFF TGTGCCAGCAGCTCGTCGCACGTGAGTGGAGCTTTCTTT TRBJ1-1 NA TRBV5-6 few
CASSEMPSGTYEQYF TGTGCCAGCAGTGAAATGCCTAGCGGGACCTACGAGCAGTACTTC TRBJ2-7 TRBD2 TRBV6-1 NA
CAISEPTRAKNIQYF TGTGCCATCAGTGAACCGACTAGAGCCAAAAACATTCAGTACTTC TRBJ2-4 NA TRBV10-3 NA
CASSQKAAYTEAFF TGTGCCAGCAGCCAAAAAGCGGCGTACACTGAAGCTTTCTTT TRBJ1-1 NA TRBV4-2 NA
CASSLKGQGQETQYF TGTGCCAGCAGCTTAAAAGGACAGGGGCAAGAGACCCAGTACTTC TRBJ2-5 TRBD1 TRBV7-9 NA
CASSEGAHNEQFF TGTGCCAGCAGTGAGGGGGCTCACAATGAGCAGTTCTTC TRBJ2-1 NA TRBV6-1 NA
CATSGTANYGYTF TGTGCCACCAGCGGGACAGCTAACTATGGCTACACCTTC TRBJ1-2 TRBD1 TRBV15 NA
CASSEIRANTEAFF TGTGCCAGCAGTGAGATCAGGGCGAACACTGAAGCTTTCTTT TRBJ1-1 NA TRBV6-1 NA
CASSRTGGAFGNTIYF TGTGCCAGCAGCCGTACGGGGGGCGCGTTTGGAAACACCATATATTTT TRBJ1-3 NA TRBV7-6 NA
CASSPAAGSSYNEQFF TGTGCCAGCAGCCCCGCTGCGGGGAGCTCCTACAATGAGCAGTTCTTC TRBJ2-1 NA TRBV28 once
CATSREEFVSGSSQFF TGTGCCACCAGCAGAGAAGAGTTCGTTAGCGGGAGTTCTCAGTTCTTC TRBJ2-1 TRBD2 TRBV15 NA
CAWAATYEQYF TGTGCCTGGGCTGCTACCTACGAGCAGTACTTC TRBJ2-7 NA TRBV30 NA
CASSVRDNYEQYF TGTGCCAGCAGCGTCCGGGACAACTACGAGCAGTACTTC TRBJ2-7 NA TRBV7-3 few
CASTISLEGPNEQFF TGTGCCAGCACAATTTCCTTGGAGGGGCCGAATGAGCAGTTCTTC TRBJ2-1 NA TRBV9 NA
CASTSSGRPAYEQYF TGTGCCAGCACCTCATCGGGAAGGCCGGCCTACGAGCAGTACTTC TRBJ2-7 NA TRBV6-4 few
CASSPKEVTGELFF TGCGCCAGCAGCCCGAAGGAGGTCACCGGGGAGCTGTTTTTT TRBJ2-2 NA TRBV4-3 NA
CASSLRSSGSAEQFF TGTGCCAGCAGTTTAAGGTCTAGCGGGAGCGCTGAGCAGTTCTTC TRBJ2-1 TRBD2 TRBV27 NA
CASSDRDRLYTGELFF TGTGCCAGCAGCGACCGGGACAGGCTATACACCGGGGAGCTGTTTTTT TRBJ2-2 TRBD1 TRBV9 once
CASSLGLYEQYF TGTGCCAGCAGCTTGGGCCTCTACGAGCAGTACTTC TRBJ2-7 NA TRBV11-2 NA
CASSELAGNTGELFF TGTGCCAGCAGTGAACTAGCGGGGAACACCGGGGAGCTGTTTTTT TRBJ2-2 TRBD2 TRBV6-4 NA
CSVSPGFGIYNEQFF TGCAGCGTCTCTCCAGGGTTTGGAATATACAATGAGCAGTTCTTC TRBJ2-1 NA TRBV29-1 NA
CASSLEGAFNYGYTF TGTGCCAGCTCACTCGAGGGCGCCTTCAACTATGGCTACACCTTC TRBJ1-2 NA TRBV18 NA
CAWGGQGVLLDEQFF TGTGCCTGGGGGGGCCAGGGGGTCCTACTCGATGAGCAGTTCTTC TRBJ2-1 TRBD1 TRBV30 NA
CASSLISGRDEQYF TGCGCCAGCAGCTTGATCTCAGGAAGAGACGAGCAGTACTTC TRBJ2-7 NA TRBV5-1 NA
CASTGRYSNQPQHF TGTGCCAGTACCGGTCGATATAGCAATCAGCCCCAGCATTTT TRBJ1-5 NA TRBV19 NA
CASSGQGSTYEQYF TGTGCCAGCAGTGGACAGGGAAGCACCTACGAGCAGTACTTC TRBJ2-7 TRBD1 TRBV6-4 NA
CASVTGQGTQYF TGTGCCAGCGTGACAGGTCAGGGGACCCAGTACTTC TRBJ2-5 NA TRBV7-6 once
CASTRQGGEKLFF TGTGCCAGCACCAGACAGGGGGGTGAAAAACTGTTTTTT TRBJ1-4 TRBD1 TRBV6-5 NA
CASSPPSSSYNEQFF TGTGCCAGCAGTCCGCCGTCGAGCTCCTACAATGAGCAGTTCTTC TRBJ2-1 NA TRBV6-5 NA
CASSPYRNEQFF TGCGCCAGCAGTCCTTACAGAAATGAGCAGTTCTTC TRBJ2-1 NA TRBV5-1 NA
CASSLGASLAGGETQYF TGTGCCAGCAGCTTAGGGGCTTCTCTAGCGGGAGGAGAGACCCAGTACTTC TRBJ2-5 TRBD2 TRBV7-2 NA
CASSEALLADFNEKLFF TGTGCCAGCAGTGAAGCGCTTCTGGCAGACTTTAATGAAAAACTGTTTTTT TRBJ1-4 NA TRBV2 NA
CASSDPGWSTGELFF TGTGCCAGCAGTGATCCAGGGTGGAGCACCGGGGAGCTGTTTTTT TRBJ2-2 NA TRBV6-1 few
CASNYMLVEPQHF TGTGCCAGTAACTACATGTTGGTGGAGCCCCAGCATTTT TRBJ1-5 NA TRBV6-1 NA
CASSFDSTQYF TGCGCCAGCAGCTTCGATAGTACGCAGTATTTT TRBJ2-3 NA TRBV5-1 NA
CASRLASSGRSNEQFF TGCGCCAGCCGACTGGCATCTAGCGGGAGGAGCAATGAGCAGTTCTTC TRBJ2-1 TRBD2 TRBV5-1 NA
CASSIGQGNTEAFF TGCGCCAGCAGCATAGGACAGGGAAACACTGAAGCTTTCTTT TRBJ1-1 TRBD1 TRBV5-1 few
CASSSGQTGGNTIYF TGTGCCAGCAGCTCCGGACAGACGGGAGGAAACACCATATATTTT TRBJ1-3 NA TRBV9 few
CASKSSGRGNNEQFF TGTGCCAGCAAATCAAGCGGGAGGGGTAACAATGAGCAGTTCTTC TRBJ2-1 TRBD2 TRBV6-5 NA
CASSYGGAFPEAFF TGTGCCAGCAGTTACGGGGGCGCCTTCCCTGAAGCTTTCTTT TRBJ1-1 NA TRBV6-5 NA
CASTLSREGALVGELFF TGTGCCAGCACCCTAAGCCGGGAGGGGGCATTGGTCGGGGAGCTGTTTTTT TRBJ2-2 NA TRBV11-2 few
CASSPGQGYYEQYF TGTGCCAGCAGCCCCGGACAGGGATACTACGAGCAGTACTTC TRBJ2-7 TRBD1 TRBV11-3 few
CSVRGNTEAFF TGTTCCGTAAGGGGGAACACTGAAGCTTTCTTT TRBJ1-1 NA TRBV20-1 NA
CASSYLSGAPVGGYTF TGTGCCAGCAGTTATTTATCAGGGGCTCCCGTGGGCGGCTACACCTTC TRBJ1-2 NA TRBV6-5 few
CASSLAGENTGELFF TGTGCCAGCAGTTTAGCGGGTGAGAACACCGGGGAGCTGTTTTTT TRBJ2-2 NA TRBV28 few